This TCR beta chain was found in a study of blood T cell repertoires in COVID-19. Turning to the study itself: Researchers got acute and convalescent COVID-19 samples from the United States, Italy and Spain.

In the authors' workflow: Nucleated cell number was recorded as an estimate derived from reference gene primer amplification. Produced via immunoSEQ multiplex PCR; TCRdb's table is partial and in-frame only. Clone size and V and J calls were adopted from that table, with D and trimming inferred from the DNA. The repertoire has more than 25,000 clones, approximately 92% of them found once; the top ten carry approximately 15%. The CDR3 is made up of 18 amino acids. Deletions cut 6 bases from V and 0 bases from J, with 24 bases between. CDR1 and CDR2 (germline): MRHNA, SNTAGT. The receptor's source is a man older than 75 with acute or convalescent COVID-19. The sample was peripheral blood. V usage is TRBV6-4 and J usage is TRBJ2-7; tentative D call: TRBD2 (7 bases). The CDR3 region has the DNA TGTGCCAGCAGCTCTTACTGGGGGCGGGGGCCAAGCTCCTACGAGCAGTACTTC. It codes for CASSSYWGRGPSSYEQYF.